This T cell receptor beta chain was sequenced during a study of OX40 agonist ivuxolimab in advanced cancers. Study at large: Melanoma, hepatocellular carcinoma, head and neck or renal cell cancer occurred in dose-escalation patients.

The data were produced by immunoSEQ multiplex PCR, yet TCRdb's version contains in-frame clones alone and is incomplete. The table records fewer than 65,000 clones, around 87% of them present only once. A remark on this clone: Its antigen is not known.

Study findings and constraints: Compared with CD4+, CD8+ T cells on average had more expanded clones.

The CDR3 has 15 amino acids. Trimming removed 6 bases from V and 4 bases from J; junction bases left unmatched: 10. Germline CDR1 and CDR2: SNHLY and FYNNEI. The chain employs TRBV2 and TRBJ2-7; 9 positions match TRBD2. This clonotype was sampled from an adult with an advanced solid tumor such as melanoma, head and neck, liver or kidney cancer. This sample comprised CD4+ or CD8+ T cells sorted from blood, obtained in a trial of the OX40 agonist ivuxolimab. CDR3 in DNA: TGTGCCAGCAGCCCCGCGGGAGGGCCCTGGTACGAGCAGTACTTC. It codes for CASSPAGGPWYEQYF.